This note documents a single T cell receptor (beta chain) sequence. Its antigen is currently unknown. An end of the junction does not agree with germline; a read error may underlie this. The CDR3 consists of 15 residues. The germline V gene has CDR1 SGHRS and CDR2 YFSETQ. This sample stems from a study of cytomegalovirus exposure and HLA in healthy donors. Whole-study findings and limits: According to an earlier analysis, most TCR beta V segments yielded productive rearrangements about 87% or about 30% of the time.

60 Vbeta and 13 Jbeta primers were used in PCR. The data were produced by immunoSEQ multiplex PCR, yet TCRdb's version contains in-frame clones alone and is incomplete. This sample yields some 120,000 clones, of which 75% to 85% are seen a single time; 2.5% to 3% belongs to the top ten. The sequence was collected from a man younger than 45 in good health and CMV-seronegative. The rearrangement links TRBV5-1 to TRBJ1-2; TRBD1 matches 11 bases. The source material was PBMCs. CDR3 in amino acids: CASSLGQGAVGGYPF. CDR3 DNA: TGCGCCAGCAGCCTAGGACAGGGGGCTGTAGGTGGCTACCCCTTC.